The next 25 T cell receptor beta chains were all read from a single sample in a study of shared clonotypes between healthy human individuals. The repertoire was sequenced with immunoSEQ multiplex PCR; TCRdb's copy has only in-frame clones and lacks some. Of 450,000 to 650,000 clones in the sample, around three quarters are singletons; the top ten hold about 12%. Sequencing used PBMCs. Receptors were obtained from a middle-aged woman in good health. Some clones in this sample may be carry-over from other donors' samples.

For the CDR3, the DNA is TGTGCCAGCACCTCCGGGCAGACCTACGAGCAGTACTTC. As protein: CASTSGQTYEQYF. V usage is TRBV28 and J usage is TRBJ2-7, with D unresolved. This CDR3 is built from 13 residues. Germline V gives CDR1 MDHEN, CDR2 SYDVKM. Deletions cut 7 bases from V and 2 bases from J, with 12 bases between.

The rearrangement joins TRBV15 to TRBJ1-4; 7 bases agree with TRBD1. The CDR3 has 16 amino acids. Germline V gene lookup returns CDR1 LNHNV and CDR2 YYDKDF (reference sequence). Germline trimming cut 2 bases from V and 0 bases from J; bases unmatched to any gene: 3. This CDR3 is CATSRLTGATNEKLFF. CDR3 DNA: TGTGCCACCAGCAGACTAACAGGGGCAACTAATGAAAAACTGTTTTTT.

The chain combines TRBV27 with TRBJ2-7, with TRBD1 identical over 7 bases. This CDR3 region has 15 residues. Germline V gene data show CDR1 as MNHEY and CDR2 as SMNVEV (reference sequence). The CDR3 loop reads CAGSQGTAFSYEQYF. Here the CDR3 DNA reads TGTGCAGGCAGCCAGGGGACAGCCTTTTCCTACGAGCAGTACTTC.

This clone was detected only once. This chain connects TRBV21-1 to TRBJ2-7. TRBV21-1 is a recognized pseudogene. This CDR3 has 12 amino acids. In nucleotides, the CDR3 is TGTGCCAGCAGCGCCAGACCCTACGAGCAGTACTTC. It is translated as CASSARPYEQYF.

V gene TRBV5-1 combines with J gene TRBJ2-3, with D tentatively TRBD2 (6 bases). This CDR3 comprises 15 residues. V was shortened by 2 bases and J by 4 bases, with 14 bases between the two germline ends. Germline CDR1 reads SGHRS; CDR2 reads YFSETQ. The CDR3 is CASSFVAGTSDTQYF. DNA for the CDR3: TGCGCCAGCAGCTTCGTGGCGGGAACGTCAGATACGCAGTATTTT.

This rearrangement joins TRBV6-6 to TRBJ1-2, with D perhaps matching TRBD1 (6 bases). This CDR3 has 14 amino acids. The germline gives CDR1 MNHNY, CDR2 SVGAGI (reference sequence). The ends were cut back, 2 bases at V and 5 bases at J, with 12 bases in the middle. The CDR3 sequence: CASSYDRRSYGYTF. The DNA of the CDR3 is TGTGCCAGCAGTTACGACAGGAGGAGTTATGGCTACACCTTC.

This clone turned up a few times. CDR3 coding DNA: TGTGCCTGGAGTGTATTGGATGGGGGTGAAGCTTTCTTT. It encodes CAWSVLDGGEAFF. This chain uses TRBV30 with TRBJ1-1, with a tentative D call TRBD1 (5 bases). The V end was cut by 0 bases, the J end by 7 bases, with 12 bases between. Per germline, CDR1 GTSNPN and CDR2 SVGIG (reference sequence). The length of the CDR3 is 13 residues.

CDR3 amino acids: CATRTGNQPQHF. The CDR3 DNA is TGTGCCACCCGTACGGGCAATCAGCCCCAGCATTTT. The chain recombines TRBV27 with TRBJ1-5; D not certain. The CDR3 is made up of 12 amino acids. V lost 10 bases and J lost 2, with 9 bases in between. Germline CDR1 is MNHEY and CDR2 is SMNVEV (reference sequence).

This chain connects TRBV7-2 to TRBJ2-2; either TRBD1 or TRBD2 may supply D (5 bases each). This CDR3 is built from 14 residues. Trimming took off 5 bases at V and 6 bases at J, with 13 bases between the two ends. Per the germline V gene, CDR1 is SGHTA and CDR2 is FQGNSA. The CDR3: CASSQDGTAGELFF. In nucleotides, the CDR3 is TGTGCCAGCAGCCAAGACGGGACCGCCGGGGAGCTGTTTTTT.

J is TRBJ2-7 and V is TRBV5-1; D unresolved. The V gene's germline CDR1 is SGHRS and CDR2 YFSETQ. The CDR3 covers 16 residues. With 0 bases removed from V and 0 bases from J, the gap between germline ends came to 13 bases. CDR3 residues: CASSLGSLLSSYEQYF. In DNA, the CDR3 is TGCGCCAGCAGCTTGGGGAGCCTACTAAGCTCCTACGAGCAGTACTTC.

The V and J genes are TRBV19 and TRBJ2-2; D perhaps matches TRBD1 (5 bases). Germline V CDR1 and CDR2: LNHDA, SQIVND (reference sequence). The CDR3 covers 13 residues. Trimming stripped 5 bases from V and 6 bases from J, with 10 bases between. The CDR3 protein is CASSQGLPGELFF. CDR3 bases: TGTGCCAGTAGTCAGGGTTTGCCCGGGGAGCTGTTTTTT.

CDR3 in DNA: TGTGCCAGCAGCTTAGACTTCTTGTCCAATGAGCAGTTCTTC. Amino acids: CASSLDFLSNEQFF. This sequence joins TRBV11-2 and TRBJ2-1; no firm D call. The CDR3 spans 14 residues. Trimming left V 0 bases short and J 6 bases short, with 9 bases between. Germline V gives CDR1 SGHAT, CDR2 FQNNGV.

V usage is TRBV2 and J usage is TRBJ1-5, with D unresolved. The CDR3 is made up of 13 amino acids. Germline loops: CDR1 SNHLY, CDR2 FYNNEI. Trimming took off 2 bases at V and 4 bases at J, with 6 bases between the two ends. CDR3 residues: CASSEYGNQPQHF. For the CDR3, the DNA is TGTGCCAGCAGTGAATATGGGAATCAGCCCCAGCATTTT.

J is TRBJ2-2 and V is TRBV28, with D unclear. Trimming stripped 5 bases from V and 6 bases from J, with 19 bases between. The CDR3 extends over 16 amino acids. Germline CDR1 is MDHEN and CDR2 is SYDVKM. CDR3 loop: CASSPAGGLRSGELFF. The DNA of the CDR3 is TGTGCCAGCAGTCCGGCCGGCGGCTTAAGGTCCGGGGAGCTGTTTTTT.

The rearrangement links TRBV5-1 to TRBJ2-1; 7 bases line up with TRBD1. CDR3 length equals 14 residues. Germline V CDR1 and CDR2: SGHRS, YFSETQ. J gave up 9 bases and V 2 bases, and 8 bases lay outside the gene matches. The DNA of the CDR3 is TGCGCCAGCAGCTTAGGGCAGGGGGTCGGTGAGCAGTTCTTC. Translated, it gives CASSLGQGVGEQFF.

The J gene is TRBJ2-7, the V gene TRBV28; D is possibly TRBD1 (5 bases). Germline values: CDR1 MDHEN, CDR2 SYDVKM. V was pared by 6 bases and J by 0 bases, with 9 bases between. The CDR3 is 13 residues long. In nucleotides, the CDR3 is TGTGCCAGCAGCATGGACACCTCCTACGAGCAGTACTTC. Translated: CASSMDTSYEQYF. The full variable domain, its missing parts supplied by reference TRBV28 and TRBJ2-7, is DVKVTQSSRYLVKRTGEKVFLECVQDMDHENMFWYRQDPGLGLRLIYFSYDVKMKEKGDIPEGYSVSREKKERFSLILESASTNQTSMYLCASSMDTSYEQYFGPGTRLTVT.

Comment on this clone: The sample has other DNA sequences that encode this CDR3 too. The chain carries TRBV11-2 and TRBJ2-3; no reliable D call. Germline V gives CDR1 SGHAT, CDR2 FQNNGV. The V end lost 5 bases, the J end lost 3 bases, and 6 bases lay between the germline ends. The CDR3 has 12 residues. The DNA for the CDR3 is TGTGCCAGCAGCCCTACGACAGATACGCAGTATTTT. This sequence encodes CASSPTTDTQYF.

This clone occurred a few times. This same CDR3 is encoded by further DNA sequences in the sample. V and J are TRBV5-4 and TRBJ1-5; no reliable D call. Germline CDR1 reads SGHNT; CDR2 reads YYREEE (reference sequence). There are 13 residues in the CDR3. Trimming took off 2 bases at V and 4 bases at J, with 7 bases between the two ends. CDR3: CASSFEGNQPQHF. For the CDR3, the DNA is TGTGCCAGCAGCTTTGAAGGGAATCAGCCCCAGCATTTT.

The gene calls are TRBV10-3 and TRBJ2-2; TRBD1 matches 7 bases. V shed 5 bases, J shed 6 bases, and the junction held 6 bases outside the gene matches. Germline V lookup: CDR1 ENHRY, CDR2 SYGVKD. The CDR3 runs to 14 residues. CDR3 amino acids: CAISQDRSSGELFF. CDR3 nucleotide sequence: TGTGCCATCAGTCAGGACAGGTCCTCCGGGGAGCTGTTTTTT.

This clone was detected only a few times. This rearrangement joins TRBV30 to TRBJ1-5; tentative D call: TRBD1 (6 bases). Germline V gives CDR1 GTSNPN, CDR2 SVGIG (reference sequence). The V and J ends lost 7 bases and 7 bases respectively, with 23 bases between them. The CDR3 extends over 15 amino acids. The DNA of the CDR3 is TGTGCCTTCACTACTGATACAGGGTGGGGGCAGCCCCAGCATTTT. Residues: CAFTTDTGWGQPQHF.

The V call is TRBV28, the J call TRBJ2-3; 7 bases are shared with TRBD2. The CDR3 loop spans 15 amino acids. J was trimmed by 2 bases and V by 7 bases; bases with no gene match: 9. CDR1 and CDR2 (germline): MDHEN, SYDVKM. The CDR3 here is CASNLAATHTDTQYF. CDR3 DNA: TGTGCCAGCAATCTAGCGGCCACGCACACAGATACGCAGTATTTT.

Here the CDR3 reads CASSPPAGGRTDTQYF. The CDR3 DNA reads as TGTGCCAGCAGTCCCCCAGCGGGAGGGCGCACAGATACGCAGTATTTT. The chain combines TRBV28 with TRBJ2-3, with 10 bases identical to TRBD2. V gave up 5 bases and J gave up 1 base; unmatched junction bases: 6. The CDR3 sequence is 16 residues long. Germline CDR1 reads MDHEN; CDR2 reads SYDVKM.

This chain uses TRBV4-2 with TRBJ2-2; 10 nucleotides match TRBD1. The CDR3 covers 15 residues. Germline V gene lookup returns CDR1 LGHNA and CDR2 YNFKEQ. The J segment lost 4 bases and the V segment lost 8 bases, leaving 7 bases of the junction unmatched. CDR3 coding DNA: TGTGCCAGCCTCCCGGGACAGGGGAGCACCGGGGAGCTGTTTTTT. It yields the protein CASLPGQGSTGELFF.

CDR3 DNA: TGTGCCAGCAGCGTAGAGTGGGGGGGGAACAATCAGCCCCAGCATTTT. Its protein product is CASSVEWGGNNQPQHF. V gene TRBV9 combines with J gene TRBJ1-5; a possible D gene is TRBD1 (5 bases). Germline CDR1 reads SGDLS; CDR2 reads YYNGEE. The V and J ends lost 0 bases and 3 bases respectively, with 13 bases between them. The CDR3 runs 16 residues.

This clone was detected only once. The CDR3 sequence is CAISEGTSGLGAADTQYF. Here the CDR3 DNA reads TGTGCCATCAGTGAGGGGACTAGCGGGCTGGGGGCCGCAGATACGCAGTATTTT. The gene calls are TRBV10-3 and TRBJ2-3, with 12 bases matching TRBD2. Germline CDR1 and CDR2: ENHRY and SYGVKD. The CDR3 length is 18 residues. The V gene end was trimmed by 2 bases and the J gene end by 4 bases; junction bases not matched to a gene: 10.